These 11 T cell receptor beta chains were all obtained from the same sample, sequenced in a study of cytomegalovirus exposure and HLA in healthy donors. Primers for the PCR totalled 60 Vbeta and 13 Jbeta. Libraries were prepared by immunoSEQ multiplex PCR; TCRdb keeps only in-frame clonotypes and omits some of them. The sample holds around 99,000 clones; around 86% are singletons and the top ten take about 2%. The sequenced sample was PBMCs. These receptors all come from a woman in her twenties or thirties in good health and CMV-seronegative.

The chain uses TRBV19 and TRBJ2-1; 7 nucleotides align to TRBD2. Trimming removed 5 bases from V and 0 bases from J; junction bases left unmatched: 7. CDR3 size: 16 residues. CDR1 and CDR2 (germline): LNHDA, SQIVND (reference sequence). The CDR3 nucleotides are TGTGCCAGTAGTCCAATGGGACTAAGCTCCTACAATGAGCAGTTCTTC. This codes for CASSPMGLSSYNEQFF. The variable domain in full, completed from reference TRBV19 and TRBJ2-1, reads DGGITQSPKYLFRKEGQNVTLSCEQNLNHDAMYWYRQDPGQGLRLIYYSQIVNDFQKGDIAEGYSVSREKKESFPLTVTSAQKNPTAFYLCASSPMGLSSYNEQFFGPGTRLTVL.

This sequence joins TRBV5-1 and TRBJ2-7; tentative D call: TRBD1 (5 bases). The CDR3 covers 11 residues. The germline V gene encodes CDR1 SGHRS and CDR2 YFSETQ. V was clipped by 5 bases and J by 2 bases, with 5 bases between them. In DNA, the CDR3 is TGCGCCAGCAGGGACACCTACGAGCAGTACTTC. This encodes CASRDTYEQYF. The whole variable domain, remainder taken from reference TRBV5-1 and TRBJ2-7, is KAGVTQTPRYLIKTRGQQVTLSCSPISGHRSVSWYQQTPGQGLQFLFEYFSETQRNKGNFPGRFSGRQFSNSRSEMNVSTLELGDSALYLCASRDTYEQYFGPGTRLTVT.

The CDR3 reads CASSRQTSVHEQYF. CDR3 coding DNA: TGTGCCAGCAGCCGTCAGACTAGCGTCCACGAGCAGTACTTC. The rearrangement joins TRBV5-4 to TRBJ2-7; 8 nucleotides agree with TRBD2. The CDR3 totals 14 residues. Germline CDR1 is SGHNT and CDR2 is YYREEE (reference sequence). V was clipped by 4 bases and J by 5 bases; unmatched bases: 8.

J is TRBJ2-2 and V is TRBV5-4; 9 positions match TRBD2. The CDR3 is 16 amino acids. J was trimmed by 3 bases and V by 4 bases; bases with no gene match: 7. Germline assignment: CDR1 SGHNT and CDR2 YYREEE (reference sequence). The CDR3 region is CASSAGLAIDTGELFF. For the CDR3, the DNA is TGTGCCAGCAGCGCCGGACTAGCGATAGACACCGGGGAGCTGTTTTTT.

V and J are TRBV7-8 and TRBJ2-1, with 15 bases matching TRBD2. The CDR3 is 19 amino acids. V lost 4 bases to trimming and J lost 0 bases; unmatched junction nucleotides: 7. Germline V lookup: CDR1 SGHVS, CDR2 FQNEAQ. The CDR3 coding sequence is TGTGCCAGCAGCTCCCCGGGACTAGCGGGAGGAGGCTCCTACAATGAGCAGTTCTTC. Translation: CASSSPGLAGGGSYNEQFF. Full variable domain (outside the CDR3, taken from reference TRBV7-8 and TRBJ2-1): GAGVSQSPRYKVAKRGQDVALRCDPISGHVSLFWYQQALGQGPEFLTYFQNEAQLDKSGLPSDRFFAERPEGSVSTLKIQRTQQEDSAVYLCASSSPGLAGGGSYNEQFFGPGTRLTVL.

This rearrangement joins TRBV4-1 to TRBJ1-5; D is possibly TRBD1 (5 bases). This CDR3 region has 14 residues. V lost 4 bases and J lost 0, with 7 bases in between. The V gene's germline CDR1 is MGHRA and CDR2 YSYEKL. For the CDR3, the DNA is TGCGCCAGCAGCCGGGGGGATAGCAATCAGCCCCAGCATTTT. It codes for CASSRGDSNQPQHF.

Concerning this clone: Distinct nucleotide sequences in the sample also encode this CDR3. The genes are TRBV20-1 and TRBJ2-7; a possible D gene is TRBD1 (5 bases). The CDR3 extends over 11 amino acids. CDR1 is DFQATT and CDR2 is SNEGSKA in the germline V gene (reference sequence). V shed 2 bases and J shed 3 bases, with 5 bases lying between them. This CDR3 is CSARQGYEQYF. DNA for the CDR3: TGCAGTGCTAGACAGGGCTACGAGCAGTACTTC.

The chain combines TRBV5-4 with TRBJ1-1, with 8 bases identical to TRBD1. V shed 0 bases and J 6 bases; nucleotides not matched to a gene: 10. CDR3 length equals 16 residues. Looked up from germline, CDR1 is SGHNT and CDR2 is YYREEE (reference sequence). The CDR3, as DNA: TGTGCCAGCAGCTTGGGGACAGGGACGACGGGCGCTGAAGCTTTCTTT. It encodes CASSLGTGTTGAEAFF.

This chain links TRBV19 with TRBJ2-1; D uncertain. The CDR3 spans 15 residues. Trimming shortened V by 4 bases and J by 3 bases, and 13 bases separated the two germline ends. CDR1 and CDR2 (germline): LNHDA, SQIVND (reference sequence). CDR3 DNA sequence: TGTGCCAGTAGTACCGACTCCGAACTCTACAATGAGCAGTTCTTC. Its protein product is CASSTDSELYNEQFF.

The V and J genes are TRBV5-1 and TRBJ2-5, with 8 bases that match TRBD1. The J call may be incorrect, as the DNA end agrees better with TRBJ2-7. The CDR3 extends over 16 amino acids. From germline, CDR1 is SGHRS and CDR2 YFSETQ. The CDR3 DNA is TGCGCCAGCAGCTTGGGGACGACAGGGGTGCAGTACGAGCAGTACTTC. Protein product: CASSLGTTGVQYEQYF.

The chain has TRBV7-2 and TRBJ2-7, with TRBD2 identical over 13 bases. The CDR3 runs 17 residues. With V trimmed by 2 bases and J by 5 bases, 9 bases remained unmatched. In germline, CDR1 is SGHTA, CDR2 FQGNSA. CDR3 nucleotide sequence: TGTGCCAGCAGCTTACCGGGACTAGCGGGAAGACGGGACGAGCAGTACTTC. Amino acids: CASSLPGLAGRRDEQYF.